This entry lists 20 T cell receptor beta chains sequenced from one sample in a study of vaccination and CD4 T cells after COVID-19. Treatment: roughly 10-day PBMC culture with coronavirus spike peptide pools or control peptides (ViraFEST assay). No antigen is known for these receptors. Once obtained from cultured CD4+ T cells, the DNA was sequenced using the Oncomine TCR Beta short-read assay. TCRdb ran MiXCR on the PCR reads and lists one entry per CDR3 protein. Of a few thousand distinct CDR3 sequences in the sample, around 32% were seen once. Sequenced input: CD4+ T cells from blood, cultured in vitro. These receptors all stem from a human donor who had recovered from COVID-19.

Judged by abundance, this clonotype is medium-sized (0.01 to 0.1%). This sequence joins TRBV19 and TRBJ1-2, with 10 bases that match TRBD1. This CDR3 comprises 17 residues. The junction had 10 bases not matched to a gene; V was cut back by 5 bases and J by 1 base. Looked up from germline, CDR1 is LNHDA and CDR2 is SQIVND (reference sequence). The CDR3 reads CASSPKGTGALNYGYTF. In DNA form, the CDR3 reads TGTGCCAGTAGTCCCAAGGGGACAGGGGCCCTTAACTATGGCTACACCTTC.

On this clonotype itself: The junction differs from germline at one of its ends, possibly a read error. The rearrangement joins TRBV2 to TRBJ1-5, with TRBD1 identical over 7 bases. The CDR3 has 14 residues. Germline values: CDR1 SNHLY, CDR2 FYNNEI. CDR3 region: CASGGRGLNQPRHF. The CDR3 coding sequence is TGTGCCAGCGGGGGAAGGGGGCTGAATCAGCCCCGGCATTTT.

This clonotype was counted a single time. The chain joins TRBV19 to TRBJ1-4; TRBD1 might be the D (5 bases). The CDR3 spans 16 residues. The germline V gene encodes CDR1 LNHDA and CDR2 SQIVND (reference sequence). Trimming stripped 3 bases from V and 0 bases from J, with 11 bases between. The CDR3 nucleotides read TGTGCCAGTAGTATCCCGGGGGACCCAACTAATGAAAAACTGTTTTTT. This codes for CASSIPGDPTNEKLFF.

The rearrangement uses TRBV29-1 and TRBJ2-3; 8 nucleotides line up with TRBD2. With 2 bases clipped from V and 8 bases from J, the junction kept 6 bases outside the gene matches. The germline gives CDR1 SQVTM, CDR2 ANQGSEA. The CDR3 consists of 13 residues. CDR3 DNA sequence: TGCAGCGTTGAATTGATCCTAGCGGGTACGCAGTATTTT. Protein sequence: CSVELILAGTQYF.

By proportion, this clonotype is medium-sized. The rearrangement joins TRBV20-1 to TRBJ2-3, with 9 bases identical to TRBD1. Germline V gives CDR1 DFQATT, CDR2 SNEGSKA (reference sequence). V dropped 5 bases and J dropped 3; count of bases not matched to a gene: 9. The CDR3 covers 15 residues. The CDR3 nucleotides read TGCAGTGCTTTTACAGGGGGCGGTGTTACAGATACGCAGTATTTT. Translated, it gives CSAFTGGGVTDTQYF.

Worth noting for this clonotype: An end of the junction does not agree with germline; a read error may underlie this. The J gene is TRBJ2-1, the V gene TRBV7-7; TRBD1 matches 9 bases. This CDR3 contains 14 residues. CDR1 is SSHAT and CDR2 is FNYEAQ in the germline V gene (reference sequence). The CDR3 loop reads CASSQGTGLDEQFF. CDR3 bases: TGTGCTAGCAGCCAAGGGACAGGGTTGGATGAGCAGTTCTTC.

In its sample, this clonotype was seen a few times. CDR3 DNA: TGTGCCAGCAGTTTGTTCTCGGCTAATTCACCCCTCCACTTT. This encodes CASSLFSANSPLHF. The chain is built from TRBV12-3 or TRBV12-4 and TRBJ1-6; no reliable D call. V lost 3 bases and J 6 bases, leaving 9 bases between the germline ends. This CDR3 is 14 amino acids long.

CDR3: CASTTGGRETQYF. For the CDR3, the DNA is TGTGCCAGCACAACAGGGGGCAGGGAGACCCAGTACTTC. The genes are TRBV6-1 and TRBJ2-5; 9 bases line up with TRBD1. Germline lookup yields CDR1 MNHNS and CDR2 SASEGT. The CDR3 has 13 residues. J gave up 5 bases and V 7 bases, and 5 bases lay outside the gene matches.

This clonotype was counted once. The gene calls are TRBV23-1 and TRBJ2-5, with unresolved D. TRBV23-1 is an open reading frame, and its role is uncertain. V gave up 7 bases and J gave up 1 base, with 10 bases separating them. The CDR3 sequence is 13 residues long. CDR3 in amino acids: CASIAGGQETQYF. CDR3 in DNA: TGCGCCAGCATTGCAGGCGGCCAAGAGACCCAGTACTTC.

The chain uses TRBV19 and TRBJ2-7; a weak D match, TRBD2 (5 bases). The CDR3 runs 15 residues. Per germline, CDR1 LNHDA and CDR2 SQIVND (reference sequence). V gave up 2 bases and J gave up 0 bases, with 11 bases separating them. CDR3 residues: CASSITSGGSYEQYF. The CDR3 bases are TGTGCCAGTAGTATAACGTCAGGAGGCTCCTACGAGCAGTACTTC.

The table lists this clonotype with a few counts. This chain links TRBV4-1 with TRBJ2-7; TRBD2 aligns across 7 bases. The trim removed 1 base at V and 2 bases at J, leaving 5 bases unmatched. The CDR3 is 15 amino acids. The V gene's germline CDR1 is MGHRA and CDR2 YSYEKL. The CDR3 nucleotides are TGCGCCAGCAGCCAAGCCGGGACTACTACCTACGAGCAGTACTTC. It encodes CASSQAGTTTYEQYF.

The rearrangement joins TRBV3-1 to TRBJ1-1; unclear D gene. The V end was cut by 1 base, the J end by 4 bases, with 10 bases between. This CDR3 region has 14 residues. Germline CDR1 is LGHDT and CDR2 is YNNKEL (reference sequence). The CDR3 DNA is TGTGCCAGCAGCCAAGTGTCGAGCGGCACTGAAGCTTTCTTT. This codes for CASSQVSSGTEAFF.

This clonotype was observed a handful of times. The chain joins TRBV21-1 to TRBJ2-1. TRBV21-1 is annotated as a pseudogene. The CDR3 has 15 residues. In DNA form, the CDR3 reads TGTGCCAGCATCCTGACCATCCACCCCTACAATGAGCAGTTCTTC. Its protein is CASILTIHPYNEQFF.

This clonotype rates as medium-sized (0.01 to 0.1%). This chain joins TRBV7-2 and TRBJ1-1; D call uncertain. This CDR3 spans 18 amino acids. The germline gives CDR1 SGHTA, CDR2 FQGNSA. The V and J ends lost 5 bases and 7 bases respectively, with 29 bases between them. The CDR3 loop is CASSLARKSTMEAREAFF. The CDR3 DNA follows: TGTGCCAGCAGCCTCGCCCGCAAATCCACTATGGAAGCCCGTGAAGCTTTCTTT.

This clonotype was counted only a few times. The CDR3, as DNA: TGCAGTGCTAGTACCGTTACGAACACTGAAGCTTTCTTT. Translated: CSASTVTNTEAFF. The chain employs TRBV20-1 and TRBJ1-1; D unresolved. Germline CDR1 is DFQATT and CDR2 is SNEGSKA (reference sequence). V gave up 3 bases and J gave up 1 base, with 9 bases separating them. This CDR3 spans 13 amino acids.

This chain links TRBV12-3 or TRBV12-4 with TRBJ1-1; no clear D gene. Trimming pared 5 bases from V and 4 bases from J, leaving 5 bases between. There are 11 residues in the CDR3. Written as DNA, the CDR3 is TGTGCCAGCAGTCCTTCCACTGAAGCTTTCTTT. It encodes CASSPSTEAFF.

The J gene is TRBJ2-5, the V gene TRBV30, with 8 bases fitting TRBD2. V shed 4 bases, J shed 5 bases, and the junction held 6 bases outside the gene matches. The germline gives CDR1 GTSNPN, CDR2 SVGIG (reference sequence). The CDR3 is made up of 13 amino acids. CDR3 sequence: CAWTTGLVETQYF. CDR3 coding DNA: TGTGCCTGGACTACGGGACTAGTGGAGACCCAGTACTTC.

The V gene is TRBV7-9, the J gene TRBJ1-1; D remains ambiguous. CDR1 and CDR2 (germline): SEHNR, FQNEAQ (reference sequence). V lost 5 bases and J 1 base, leaving 11 bases between the germline ends. The CDR3 runs to 14 residues. The CDR3 reads CASSPDGPNTEAFF. The CDR3 nucleotides read TGTGCCAGCAGCCCCGACGGACCGAACACTGAAGCTTTCTTT.

This chain uses TRBV19 with TRBJ1-2; D gene unclear. CDR3 size: 14 residues. Trimming removed 1 base from V and 4 bases from J, with 10 bases in between. Germline V gene lookup returns CDR1 LNHDA and CDR2 SQIVND (reference sequence). In nucleotides, the CDR3 is TGTGCCAGTAGTATAGGGTTCGGGAGCTATGGCTACACCTTC. Translation gives CASSIGFGSYGYTF.

The gene calls are TRBV5-1 and TRBJ2-5; a weak D match, TRBD1 (6 bases). Trimming pared 0 bases from V and 7 bases from J, leaving 16 bases between. The germline CDR1 and CDR2 sequences are SGHRS and YFSETQ. This CDR3 contains 15 residues. CDR3 sequence: CASSLETTGSATQYF. CDR3 in DNA: TGCGCCAGCAGCTTGGAGACTACAGGGTCCGCGACCCAGTACTTC. The whole variable domain, remainder taken from reference TRBV5-1 and TRBJ2-5, is KAGVTQTPRYLIKTRGQQVTLSCSPISGHRSVSWYQQTPGQGLQFLFEYFSETQRNKGNFPGRFSGRQFSNSRSEMNVSTLELGDSALYLCASSLETTGSATQYFGPGTRLLVL.